This TCR beta chain originates from a study of blood T cell repertoires in COVID-19. J was trimmed by 10 bases and V by 0 bases; bases with no gene match: 5. Germline assignment: CDR1 SGHRS and CDR2 YFSETQ. CDR3 size: 15 residues. Assay: immunoSEQ multiplex PCR; the TCRdb copy retains only in-frame clones and omits some. The sample consists of some 170,000 clones, 80% of them appearing once. The specimen sequenced was PBMCs or T cells enriched from blood (not recorded which). The TCR originated in a middle-aged man who had recovered from COVID-19. The rearrangement uses TRBV5-1 and TRBJ2-1; 12 nucleotides line up with TRBD2. The CDR3 DNA reads TGCGCCAGCAGCTTGGAAGCTAGCGGGGGGGTGGAGCAGTTCTTC. As protein: CASSLEASGGVEQFF.